Described below is a single T cell receptor (beta chain) sequence and its context. This clone was seen once. Which antigen it targets is not known. Base qualities are not at hand, and no much larger clone is one base apart. Taken with the paper, the label for treatment or condition translates to: around 19 received Ad26.COV2.S at low or high dose, single or two shots; 5 received placebo; per-sample allocation not given. For vaccine and placebo recipients, the sequenced repertoires came from samples collected on day 63 after the first injection. In Cohort 1b, 20 to 25 adults aged 18-55 years were enrolled at a single site in Boston, USA, between 29 July and 7 August 2020. As a vaccine, Ad26.COV2.S was a replication-incompetent adenovirus type 26 vector that expressed a prefusion-stabilized SARS-CoV-2 spike protein derived from the original Wuhan strain. TCRbeta CDR3 regions were sequenced with the immunoSEQ Assay. After extraction, genomic DNA underwent amplification by bias-controlled multiplex PCR, followed by high-throughput sequencing. As for how the authors treated the data: To quantify the absolute abundance of every unique TCRbeta CDR3 region, sequences were collapsed and filtered. T cell fraction was estimated by normalizing TCRbeta template counts to usable DNA, with usable DNA measured through amplification of reference genes found in all nucleated cells. Repertoire TCRs were annotated as SARS-CoV-2-specific when V gene, CDR3 amino acid sequence and J gene were exactly matched to a known reactive TCR set. The reference SARS-CoV-2 TCR set was obtained from MIRA and was filtered for enrichment in COVID-19-positive ImmuneCODE repertoires, whereby public or cross-reactive TCRs were removed. Drawing on the MIRA antigens, annotated TCRs were analysed further at the level of specific ORF or position within ORF. Depth was the summed frequency of annotated unique rearrangements, while breadth was defined as annotated unique rearrangements over total unique productive rearrangements. Two-sided Wilcoxon rank-sum tests were applied when comparing TCR breadth between groups. TCRdb holds this immuneACCESS table with in-frame rearrangements only. Some clones are missing; in checked studies, unresolved V genes explain under half, and the rest has no known cause. That table gives V, J and clone size, and the DNA gave D and trimming. Across this sample there are some 330,000 clones, with roughly 90% seen only once. Jointly, the top ten make up 4.5% to 7% of the sample.

These data originate in a study of Ad26.COV2.S vaccination and SARS-CoV-2 variants (dated by TCRdb to the early 2020s). For the study in its entirety: Vaccine-arm donors came from COV1001, a multicentre, randomized, double-blind, placebo-controlled phase I-IIa trial of Ad26.COV2.S in healthy adults. Dosing of Ad26.COV2.S was intramuscular, at either 5x10^10 or 1x10^11 viral particles, delivered as one shot or as two shots spaced 56 days apart. The specificity and breadth of SARS-CoV-2-reactive T cell receptors after Ad26.COV2.S vaccination were assessed by TCRbeta repertoire sequencing. The TCR-sequenced set comprised approximately 32 samples: around 20 Ad26.COV2.S vaccine recipients, 5 placebo recipients and 8 SARS-CoV-2 convalescent individuals. Trial participants were randomized into five groups of five, in which low-dose or high-dose Ad26.COV2.S was given once or twice, or placebo was given on both occasions. Blinding of investigators to trial group allocation was maintained during experiments and outcome assessment. Study-level results and caveats: Vaccine and placebo recipients had similar non-spike TCR breadth, a finding consistent with the vaccine containing only spike. After vaccination, substantial breadth of spike-specific CD8+ and CD4+ T cell responses was reported. The authors noted that the TCR breadth and depth analyses may have underestimated total T cell responses. Ad26.COV2.S recipients had higher spike-specific TCR breadth than placebo recipients (P = 0.0014). The study was not powered for comparison of responses between vaccine doses or regimens.

The germline V gene (reference sequence) provides CDR1 LGHDT and CDR2 YNNKEL. From the cysteine through the phenylalanine, the CDR3 covers 16 amino acids. Here the CDR3 DNA is all that survives: 48 bases in frame from base 1. Trimming takes 0 bases from V and 8 bases from J, and the germline ends sit 19 bases apart. The receptor was derived from a person aged 18 to 59 who received the Ad26.COV2.S COVID-19 vaccine or a placebo. The sample was peripheral blood, taken in a trial of Ad26.COV2.S vaccine versus placebo. The chain is encoded by TRBV3-1 (or the pseudogene TRBV3-2) joined to TRBJ1-1, with the D gene not clear enough to name. The CDR3 here reads CASSQETTLPREEAFF. DNA sequence: TGTGCCAGCAGCCAAGAGACTACCCTCCCTAGGGAGGAAGCTTTCTTT.